This entry lists 11 T cell receptor beta chains sequenced from one sample in a study of shared clonotypes between healthy human individuals. Sequencing was performed with immunoSEQ multiplex PCR; in TCRdb, only in-frame clones are kept and a portion is missing. Here the sample spans 2,500,000 or so clones, roughly 93% being singletons. Sequenced material: naive CD4+ T cells from PBMCs. Subset specified: CD45RA+ positively selected. These receptors were taken from a man between 18 and 35 years old in good health. Some clones in this sample may be carry-over from other donors' samples.

The V call is TRBV5-1, the J call TRBJ2-7, with D perhaps given as TRBD1 or TRBD2 (5 bases each). Germline assignment: CDR1 SGHRS and CDR2 YFSETQ. This CDR3 region has 13 residues. Trimming pared 7 bases from V and 7 bases from J, leaving 18 bases between. This CDR3 is CASGGAGLDEQYF. DNA of the CDR3: TGCGCCAGCGGGGGAGCAGGGCTGGATGAGCAGTACTTC.

The CDR3 protein is CASSLGTSGITDTQYF. CDR3 coding DNA: TGTGCCAGCAGCTTGGGGACTAGCGGGATCACAGATACGCAGTATTTT. This sequence joins TRBV13 and TRBJ2-3; 13 bases agree with TRBD2. Germline V gives CDR1 PRHDT, CDR2 FYEKMQ (reference sequence). The CDR3 consists of 16 residues. The junction had 2 bases not matched to a gene; V was cut back by 3 bases and J by 2 bases.

The rearrangement joins TRBV28 to TRBJ1-1; 7 bases align to TRBD1. In germline, CDR1 is MDHEN, CDR2 SYDVKM. J gave up 4 bases and V 8 bases, and 13 bases lay outside the gene matches. CDR3 size: 15 residues. This chain's CDR3 is CASLGGQVGATEAFF. The CDR3 region has the DNA TGTGCCAGCTTGGGTGGACAGGTAGGTGCCACTGAAGCTTTCTTT.

As regards this clone: Other DNA sequences in this sample translate to the same CDR3. The chain is built from TRBV29-1 and TRBJ2-5; 10 positions match TRBD2. V dropped 6 bases and J dropped 5; count of bases not matched to a gene: 3. This CDR3 is built from 12 residues. Looked up from germline, CDR1 is SQVTM and CDR2 is ANQGSEA. CDR3 sequence (DNA): TGCAGCGTAGCGGGAGGGGAGGAGACCCAGTACTTC. Translated, it gives CSVAGGEETQYF.

This chain links TRBV21-1 with TRBJ2-7; TRBD1 is taken as the D call from the table, unchecked against the DNA. TRBV21-1 is a pseudogene locus. The CDR3 is 13 residues long. The CDR3 loop reads CARGTGDIYEQYF. As DNA, the CDR3 is TGTGCCAGGGGGACCGGGGACATCTACGAGCAGTACTTC.

The chain has TRBV6-1 and TRBJ2-1; no clear D gene. The CDR3 totals 15 residues. The germline gives CDR1 MNHNS, CDR2 SASEGT. V was shortened by 3 bases and J by 1 base, with 10 bases between the two germline ends. For the CDR3, the DNA is TGTGCCAGCAGTGATTTATTGGGGTCCTACAATGAGCAGTTCTTC. Translation gives CASSDLLGSYNEQFF.

The CDR3 region is CASRLDSQETQYF. In DNA, the CDR3 is TGTGCCAGCAGACTGGACAGCCAAGAGACCCAGTACTTC. The chain has TRBV6-5 and TRBJ2-5, with TRBD1 as a possible D gene (6 bases). The CDR3 is 13 amino acids. The V gene lost 6 bases and the J gene lost 1 base, with 9 bases spanning the gap. CDR1 and CDR2 from the germline V gene are MNHEY and SVGAGI.

The V call is TRBV13, the J call TRBJ1-2, with a weak D call TRBD1 (6 bases). The CDR3 has 18 residues. V dropped 4 bases and J dropped 7 bases, with 28 bases sitting between them. From germline, CDR1 is PRHDT and CDR2 FYEKMQ (reference sequence). CDR3 region: CASSSLSFPTGIEGGYTF. DNA of the CDR3: TGTGCCAGCAGCTCCTTAAGCTTTCCAACAGGGATTGAAGGTGGCTACACCTTC.

CDR3 sequence reads: CASSQEGTSGRGGEQYF. CDR3 nucleotide sequence: TGCGCCAGCAGCCAAGAGGGGACTAGCGGGAGAGGAGGAGAGCAGTACTTC. The chain links TRBV4-1 to TRBJ2-7, with 14 nucleotides matching TRBD2. The V segment lost 0 bases and the J segment 7 bases; nucleotides outside the gene matches: 8. The CDR3 loop spans 17 amino acids. Germline V CDR1 and CDR2: MGHRA, YSYEKL.

J is TRBJ2-3 and V is TRBV6-1, with 10 bases fitting TRBD2. V lost 5 bases to trimming and J lost 2 bases; unmatched junction nucleotides: 4. The CDR3 covers 15 residues. CDR1 is MNHNS and CDR2 is SASEGT in the germline V gene. The DNA for the CDR3 is TGTGCCAGCAGTCTAGCGGGAGCGTACACAGATACGCAGTATTTT. Residues: CASSLAGAYTDTQYF.

The chain carries TRBV6-5 and TRBJ2-2; D is uncertain. The CDR3 extends over 13 amino acids. The V end lost 4 bases, the J end lost 6 bases, and 9 bases lay between the germline ends. Germline V gene lookup returns CDR1 MNHEY and CDR2 SVGAGI. The CDR3 spells CASSLDFAGELFF. In DNA, the CDR3 is TGTGCCAGCAGTTTGGATTTTGCCGGGGAGCTGTTTTTT.